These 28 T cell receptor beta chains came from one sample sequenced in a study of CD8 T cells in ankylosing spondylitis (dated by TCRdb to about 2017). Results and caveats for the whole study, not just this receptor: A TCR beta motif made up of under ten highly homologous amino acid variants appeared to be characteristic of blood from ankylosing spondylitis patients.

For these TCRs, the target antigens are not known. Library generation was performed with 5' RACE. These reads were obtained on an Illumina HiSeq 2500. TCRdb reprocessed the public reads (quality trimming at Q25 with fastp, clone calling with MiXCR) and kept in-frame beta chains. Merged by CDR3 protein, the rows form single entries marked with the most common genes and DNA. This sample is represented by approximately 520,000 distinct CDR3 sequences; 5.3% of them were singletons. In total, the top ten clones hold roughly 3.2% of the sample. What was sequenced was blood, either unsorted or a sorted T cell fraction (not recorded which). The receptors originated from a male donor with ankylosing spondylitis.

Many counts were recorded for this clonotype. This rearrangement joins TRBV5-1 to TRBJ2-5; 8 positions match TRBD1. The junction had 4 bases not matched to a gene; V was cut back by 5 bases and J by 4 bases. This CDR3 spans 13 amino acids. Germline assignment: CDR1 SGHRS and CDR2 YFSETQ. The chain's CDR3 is CASRRQGIETQYF. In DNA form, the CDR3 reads TGCGCCAGCAGACGACAGGGGATAGAGACCCAGTACTTC.

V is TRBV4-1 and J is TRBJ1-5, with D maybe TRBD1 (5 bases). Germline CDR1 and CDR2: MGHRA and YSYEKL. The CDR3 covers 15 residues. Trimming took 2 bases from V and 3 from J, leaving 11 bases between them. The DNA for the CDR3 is TGCGCCAGCAGCCAATTAAGGGGATTCAATCAGCCCCAGCATTTT. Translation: CASSQLRGFNQPQHF.

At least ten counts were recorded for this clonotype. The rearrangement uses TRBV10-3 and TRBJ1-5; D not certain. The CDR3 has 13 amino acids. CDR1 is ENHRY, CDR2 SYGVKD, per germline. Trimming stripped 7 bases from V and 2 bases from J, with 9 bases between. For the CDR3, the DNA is TGTGCCATCACCGACGGTGGCAATCAGCCCCAGCATTTT. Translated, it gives CAITDGGNQPQHF.

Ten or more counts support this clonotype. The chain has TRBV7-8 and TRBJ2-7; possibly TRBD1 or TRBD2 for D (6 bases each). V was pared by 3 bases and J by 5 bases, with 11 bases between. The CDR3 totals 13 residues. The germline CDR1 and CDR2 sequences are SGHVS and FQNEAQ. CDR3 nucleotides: TGTGCCAGCAGCTTGGGGGGCGAAAACGAGCAGTACTTC. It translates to CASSLGGENEQYF.

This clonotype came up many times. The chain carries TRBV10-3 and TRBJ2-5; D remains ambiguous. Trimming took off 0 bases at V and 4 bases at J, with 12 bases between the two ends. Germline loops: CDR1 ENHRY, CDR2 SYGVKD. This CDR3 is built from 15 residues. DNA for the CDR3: TGTGCCATCAGTGAGTCGAAGACTCCCCGAGAGACCCAGTACTTC. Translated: CAISESKTPRETQYF.

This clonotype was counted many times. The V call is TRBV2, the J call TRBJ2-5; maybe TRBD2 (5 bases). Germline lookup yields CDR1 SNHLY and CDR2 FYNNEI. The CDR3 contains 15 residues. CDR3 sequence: CASPRVSVNRETQYF. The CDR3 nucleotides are TGTGCAAGCCCACGGGTTAGCGTAAATCGAGAGACCCAGTACTTC. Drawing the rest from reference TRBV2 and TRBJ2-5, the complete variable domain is EPEVTQTPSHQVTQMGQEVILRCVPISNHLYFYWYRQILGQKVEFLVSFYNNEISEKSEIFDDQFSVERPDGSNFTLKIRSTKLEDSAMYFCASPRVSVNRETQYFGPGTRLLVL.

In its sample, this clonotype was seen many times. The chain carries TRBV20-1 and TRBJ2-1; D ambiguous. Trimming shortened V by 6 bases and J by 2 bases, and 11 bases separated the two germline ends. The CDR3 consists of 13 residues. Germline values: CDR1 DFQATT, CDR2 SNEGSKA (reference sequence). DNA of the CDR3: TGCAGTGCCCTAGACACCCCCTACAATGAGCAGTTCTTC. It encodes CSALDTPYNEQFF.

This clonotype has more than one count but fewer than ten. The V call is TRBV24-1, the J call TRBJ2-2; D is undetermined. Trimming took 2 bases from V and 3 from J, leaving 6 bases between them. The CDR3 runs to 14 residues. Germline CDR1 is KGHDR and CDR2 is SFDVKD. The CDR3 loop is CATSDYGYTGELFF. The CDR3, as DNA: TGTGCCACCAGTGATTATGGGTACACCGGGGAGCTGTTTTTT.

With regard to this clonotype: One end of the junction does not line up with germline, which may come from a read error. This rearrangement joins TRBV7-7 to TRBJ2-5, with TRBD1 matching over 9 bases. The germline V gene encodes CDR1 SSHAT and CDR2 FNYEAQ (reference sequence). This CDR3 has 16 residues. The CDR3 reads CASSLRQGGFQETQYF. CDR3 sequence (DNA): TGTGCTAGCAGCCTCAGACAGGGGGGCTTCCAAGAGACCCAGTACTTC.

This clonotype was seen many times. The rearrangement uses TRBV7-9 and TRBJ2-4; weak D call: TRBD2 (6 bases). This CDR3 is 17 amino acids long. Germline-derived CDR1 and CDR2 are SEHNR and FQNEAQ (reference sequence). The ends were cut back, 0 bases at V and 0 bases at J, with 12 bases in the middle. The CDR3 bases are TGTGCCAGCAGCTTAGCGTCGGCGGGACTAGCCAAAAACATTCAGTACTTC. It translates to CASSLASAGLAKNIQYF.

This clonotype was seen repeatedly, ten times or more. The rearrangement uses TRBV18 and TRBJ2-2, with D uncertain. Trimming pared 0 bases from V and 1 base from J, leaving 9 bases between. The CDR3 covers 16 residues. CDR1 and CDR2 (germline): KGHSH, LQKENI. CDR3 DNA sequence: TGTGCCAGCTCACCACCTGTACACCTGAACACCGGGGAGCTGTTTTTT. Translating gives CASSPPVHLNTGELFF. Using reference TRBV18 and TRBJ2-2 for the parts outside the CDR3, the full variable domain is NAGVMQNPRHLVRRRGQEARLRCSPMKGHSHVYWYRQLPEEGLKFMVYLQKENIIDESGMPKERFSAEFPKEGPSILRIQQVVRGDSAAYFCASSPPVHLNTGELFFGEGSRLTVL.

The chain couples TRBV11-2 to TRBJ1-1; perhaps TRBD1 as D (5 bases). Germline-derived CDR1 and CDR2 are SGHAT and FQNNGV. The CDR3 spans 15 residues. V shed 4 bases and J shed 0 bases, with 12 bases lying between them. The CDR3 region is CASSYLGPMNTEAFF. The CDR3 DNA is TGTGCCAGCAGCTACCTGGGGCCTATGAACACTGAAGCTTTCTTT.

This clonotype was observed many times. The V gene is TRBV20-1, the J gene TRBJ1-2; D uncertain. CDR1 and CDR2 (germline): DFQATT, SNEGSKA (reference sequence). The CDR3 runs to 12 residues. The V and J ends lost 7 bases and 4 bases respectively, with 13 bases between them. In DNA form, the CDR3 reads TGCAGTGGGTACGGGCCGACCTATGGCTACACCTTC. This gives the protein CSGYGPTYGYTF.

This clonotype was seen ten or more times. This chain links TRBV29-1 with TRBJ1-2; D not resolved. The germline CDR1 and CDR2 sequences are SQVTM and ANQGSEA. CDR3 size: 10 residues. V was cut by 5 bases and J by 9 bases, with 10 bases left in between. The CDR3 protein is CSVYESRYTF. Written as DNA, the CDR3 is TGCAGCGTTTACGAGTCTCGCTACACCTTC.

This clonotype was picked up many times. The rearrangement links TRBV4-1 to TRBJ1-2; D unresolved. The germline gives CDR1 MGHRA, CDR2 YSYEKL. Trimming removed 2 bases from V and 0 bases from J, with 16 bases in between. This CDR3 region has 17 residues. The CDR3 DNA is TGCGCCAGCAGCCAAAGGTACCTCCCAGACGCTAACTATGGCTACACCTTC. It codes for CASSQRYLPDANYGYTF.

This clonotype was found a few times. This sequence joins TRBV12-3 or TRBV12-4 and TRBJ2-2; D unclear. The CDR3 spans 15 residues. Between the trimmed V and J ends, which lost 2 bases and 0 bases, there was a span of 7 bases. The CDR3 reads CASSLRGANTGELFF. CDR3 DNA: TGTGCCAGCAGTTTACGCGGCGCGAACACCGGGGAGCTGTTTTTT.

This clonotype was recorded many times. CDR3 DNA sequence: TGTGCCAGCAGTTTAGTAGGGGATTCAAACATTCAGTACTTC. Encoded protein: CASSLVGDSNIQYF. The V and J genes are TRBV27 and TRBJ2-4; D may be TRBD1 (5 bases). V was cut by 2 bases and J by 6 bases, with 11 bases left in between. The CDR3 covers 14 residues. Germline CDR1 is MNHEY and CDR2 is SMNVEV (reference sequence).

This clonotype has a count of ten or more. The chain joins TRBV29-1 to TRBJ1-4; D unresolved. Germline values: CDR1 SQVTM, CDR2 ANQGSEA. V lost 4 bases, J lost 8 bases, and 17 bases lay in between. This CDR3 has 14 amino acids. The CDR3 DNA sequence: TGCAGCGTTGTTCTACCGAGTGATGGGGAAAAACTGTTTTTT. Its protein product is CSVVLPSDGEKLFF.

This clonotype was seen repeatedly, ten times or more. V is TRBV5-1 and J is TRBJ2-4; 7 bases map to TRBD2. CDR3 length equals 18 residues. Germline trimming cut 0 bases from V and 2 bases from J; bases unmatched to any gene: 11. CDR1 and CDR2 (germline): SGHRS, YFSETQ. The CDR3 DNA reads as TGCGCCAGCAGCTTGGTGGGGAGGGGAGTGAGGACCAAAAACATTCAGTACTTC. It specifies CASSLVGRGVRTKNIQYF.

The CDR3 coding sequence is TGTGCCAGCAGCCAAGAATCCCAGCGGGGGACTGAGCAGTTCTTC. It encodes CASSQESQRGTEQFF. This chain links TRBV4-2 with TRBJ2-1; TRBD2 aligns across 8 bases. Germline V gives CDR1 LGHNA, CDR2 YNFKEQ. This CDR3 is 15 amino acids long. The V and J ends lost 0 bases and 9 bases, in that order; junction bases with no gene match: 7.

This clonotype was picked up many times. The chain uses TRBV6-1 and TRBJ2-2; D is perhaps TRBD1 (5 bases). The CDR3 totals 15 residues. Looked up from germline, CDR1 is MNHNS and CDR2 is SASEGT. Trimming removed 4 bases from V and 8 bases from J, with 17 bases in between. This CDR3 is CASSGWGTRGGELFF. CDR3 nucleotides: TGTGCCAGCAGTGGGTGGGGCACGCGAGGAGGGGAGCTGTTTTTT.

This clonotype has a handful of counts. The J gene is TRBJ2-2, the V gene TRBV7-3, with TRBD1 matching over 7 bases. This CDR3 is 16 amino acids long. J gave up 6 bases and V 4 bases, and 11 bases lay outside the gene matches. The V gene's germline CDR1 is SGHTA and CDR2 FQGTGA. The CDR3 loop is CASSSKIQGLAGELFF. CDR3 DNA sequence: TGTGCCAGCAGCTCCAAAATACAGGGGCTAGCCGGGGAGCTGTTTTTT.

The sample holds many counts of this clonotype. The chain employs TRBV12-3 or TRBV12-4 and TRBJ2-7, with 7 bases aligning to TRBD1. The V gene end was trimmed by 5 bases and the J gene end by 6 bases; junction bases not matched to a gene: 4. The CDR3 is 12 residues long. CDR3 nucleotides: TGTGCCAGCAGTACGTACAGGGGCGAGCAGTACTTC. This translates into CASSTYRGEQYF.

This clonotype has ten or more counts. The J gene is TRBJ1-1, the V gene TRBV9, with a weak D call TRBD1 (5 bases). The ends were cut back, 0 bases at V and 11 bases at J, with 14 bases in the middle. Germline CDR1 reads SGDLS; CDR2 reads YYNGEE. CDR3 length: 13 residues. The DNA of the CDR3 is TGTGCCAGCAGCGTAGACGGGCGAACAGGTGCTTTCTTT. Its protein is CASSVDGRTGAFF.

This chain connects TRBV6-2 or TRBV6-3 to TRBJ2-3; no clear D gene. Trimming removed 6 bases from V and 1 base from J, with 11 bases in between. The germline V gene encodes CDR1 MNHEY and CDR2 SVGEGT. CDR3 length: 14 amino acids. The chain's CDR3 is CASRPGWGTDTQYF. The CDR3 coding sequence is TGTGCCAGCAGGCCCGGCTGGGGCACAGATACGCAGTATTTT.

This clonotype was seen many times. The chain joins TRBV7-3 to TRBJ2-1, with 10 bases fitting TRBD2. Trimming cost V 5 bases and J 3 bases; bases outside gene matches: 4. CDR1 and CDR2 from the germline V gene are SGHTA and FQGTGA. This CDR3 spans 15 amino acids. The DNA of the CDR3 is TGTGCCAGCAGCGAAGCGGGGGGGGACTACAATGAGCAGTTCTTC. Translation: CASSEAGGDYNEQFF.

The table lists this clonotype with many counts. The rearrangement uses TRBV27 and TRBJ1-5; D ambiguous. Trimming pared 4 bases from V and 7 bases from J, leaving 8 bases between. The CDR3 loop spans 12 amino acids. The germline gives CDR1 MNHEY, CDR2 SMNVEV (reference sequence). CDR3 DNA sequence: TGTGCCAGCAGTTCCCCGGGGCAGCCCCAGCATTTT. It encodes CASSSPGQPQHF.

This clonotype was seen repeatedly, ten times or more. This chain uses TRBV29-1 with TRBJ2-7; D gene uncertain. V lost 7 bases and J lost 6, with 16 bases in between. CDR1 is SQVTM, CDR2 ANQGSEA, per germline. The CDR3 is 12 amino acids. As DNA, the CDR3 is TGCAGCGCTCATGACAACTCGGGCGAGCAGTACTTC. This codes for CSAHDNSGEQYF.